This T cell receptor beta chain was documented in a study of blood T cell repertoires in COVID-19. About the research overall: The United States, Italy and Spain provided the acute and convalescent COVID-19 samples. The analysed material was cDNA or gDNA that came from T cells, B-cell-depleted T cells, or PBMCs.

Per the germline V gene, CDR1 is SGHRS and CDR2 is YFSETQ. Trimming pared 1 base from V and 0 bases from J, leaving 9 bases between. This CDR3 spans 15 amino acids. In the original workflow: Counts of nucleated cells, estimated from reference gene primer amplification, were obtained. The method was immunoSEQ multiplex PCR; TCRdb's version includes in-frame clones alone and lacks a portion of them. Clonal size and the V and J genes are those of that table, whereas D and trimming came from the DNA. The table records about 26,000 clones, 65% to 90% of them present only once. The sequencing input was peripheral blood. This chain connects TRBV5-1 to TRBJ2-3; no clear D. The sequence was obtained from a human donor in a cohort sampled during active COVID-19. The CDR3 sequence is CASSLYFSSTDTQYF. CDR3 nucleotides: TGCGCCAGCAGCTTGTATTTCTCTAGCACAGATACGCAGTATTTT.